This TCR beta chain is from a study of blood T cell repertoires in COVID-19. Study-level background: Some COVID-19 samples were acute and others convalescent; all came from the United States, Italy and Spain. From T cells, B-cell-depleted T cells, or PBMCs came the material, which was cDNA or gDNA.

The sample holds one count of this clone. Patients from Seattle were sampled longitudinally, starting during active infection. This CDR3 has 13 residues. CDR1 is SGHNT, CDR2 YYREEE, per germline (reference sequence). V gave up 4 bases and J gave up 7 bases; unmatched junction bases: 5. In the original processing: By means of reference gene primer amplification, nucleated cell counts were estimated. TCRdb keeps only in-frame clones here, not all; method: immunoSEQ multiplex PCR. The D gene and trimming were derived from the DNA, and the V and J assignments and clone size from that table. The sample lists around 400,000 clones; over 75% were seen once.

This chain joins TRBV5-4 and TRBJ1-5, with 7 bases identical to TRBD1. Sample: peripheral blood. This receptor was identified in a woman between 55 and 75 years old with COVID-19, enrolled during active disease. CDR3 in amino acids: CASSPDRAQPQHF. As DNA, the CDR3 is TGTGCCAGCAGCCCCGACAGGGCACAGCCCCAGCATTTT. The full variable domain, completed using reference TRBV5-4 and TRBJ1-5, is ETGVTQSPTHLIKTRGQQVTLRCSSQSGHNTVSWYQQALGQGPQFIFQYYREEENGRGNFPPRFSGLQFPNYSSELNVNALELDDSALYLCASSPDRAQPQHFGDGTRLSIL.